One and the same sample provided the 13 T cell receptor beta chains below, sequenced in a study of T cells in localized non-small cell lung cancer. Repertoires were generated with immunoSEQ multiplex PCR, while TCRdb's copy carries only in-frame clones and drops some. The sample lists about 15,000 clones; around 87% were seen once. The source was peripheral blood mononuclear cells, collected before any cancer treatment. Source of these receptors: a male donor at least 60 years old with stage II lung adenocarcinoma.

CDR3: CARSKRKGQPQHF. In DNA, the CDR3 is TGTGCCAGAAGCAAACGAAAGGGTCAGCCCCAGCATTTT. The V gene is TRBV5-3, the J gene TRBJ1-5; D unclear. TRBV5-3 is flagged as an ORF with uncertain function. V was pared by 4 bases and J by 6 bases, with 11 bases between. The CDR3 consists of 13 residues.

V gene TRBV19 combines with J gene TRBJ1-5; TRBD1 is a possible D gene (5 bases). This CDR3 contains 17 residues. Germline V gene sequence: CDR1 LNHDA, CDR2 SQIVND (reference sequence). Trimming cost V 1 base and J 2 bases, with 15 bases left between them. The CDR3 region has the DNA TGTGCCAGTAGTATAGGACAGAATCGTGGAGGCAATCAGCCCCAGCATTTT. Amino acid sequence: CASSIGQNRGGNQPQHF.

J is TRBJ1-5 and V is TRBV29-1, with 7 bases that match TRBD1. Losses at the gene ends were 5 bases for V and 0 bases for J; bases not matched to a gene: 10. Germline V gene lookup returns CDR1 SQVTM and CDR2 ANQGSEA. This CDR3 is built from 16 residues. The CDR3 DNA is TGCAGCGTTATTAAGGGGGCGGGGGATAGCAATCAGCCCCAGCATTTT. It encodes CSVIKGAGDSNQPQHF. The full variable domain, with the rest looked up from reference TRBV29-1 and TRBJ1-5, is SAVISQKPSRDICQRGTSLTIQCQVDSQVTMMFWYRQQPGQSLTLIATANQGSEATYESGFVIDKFPISRPNLTFSTLTVSNMSPEDSSIYLCSVIKGAGDSNQPQHFGDGTRLSIL.

This sequence joins TRBV5-6 and TRBJ1-2; 7 bases agree with TRBD1. With V trimmed by 0 bases and J by 2 bases, 4 bases remained unmatched. This CDR3 is 15 amino acids long. Germline V gene data show CDR1 as SGHDT and CDR2 as YYEEEE. The CDR3 here is CASSLGQGGNYGYTF. CDR3 bases: TGTGCCAGCAGCTTGGGGCAGGGGGGCAACTATGGCTACACCTTC.

J is TRBJ2-1 and V is TRBV2; no reliable D call. The CDR3 consists of 11 residues. Trimming stripped 2 bases from V and 7 bases from J, with 3 bases between. Germline CDR1 reads SNHLY; CDR2 reads FYNNEI. The CDR3 nucleotides read TGTGCCAGCAGTGAATATAATGAGCAGTTCTTC. Translated, it gives CASSEYNEQFF.

The gene calls are TRBV29-1 and TRBJ1-2; possibly TRBD1 for D (5 bases). The CDR3 sequence is 13 residues long. Trimming removed 6 bases from V and 9 bases from J, with 20 bases in between. Germline V gene data show CDR1 as SQVTM and CDR2 as ANQGSEA. CDR3 residues: CSVGGDGANSYTF. The CDR3 DNA reads TGCAGCGTCGGGGGGGACGGAGCGAATAGCTACACCTTC.

J is TRBJ2-5 and V is TRBV28; maybe TRBD2 (5 bases). V lost 7 bases and J lost 5, with 14 bases in between. The V gene's germline CDR1 is MDHEN and CDR2 SYDVKM. The CDR3 has 13 residues. CDR3 bases: TGTGCCAGCACCCGCCGGGGATTCGAGACCCAGTACTTC. Protein sequence: CASTRRGFETQYF.

V is TRBV27 and J is TRBJ2-7, with TRBD1 identical over 9 bases. The CDR3 sequence is 17 residues long. Germline CDR1 and CDR2: MNHEY and SMNVEV (reference sequence). V was pared by 3 bases and J by 4 bases, with 13 bases of the junction left unmatched. CDR3 sequence (DNA): TGTGCCAGCAGTTTGAAACTCCCGGGACAGGGACTTTACGAGCAGTACTTC. Residues: CASSLKLPGQGLYEQYF.

This clone was picked up a small number of times. The chain carries TRBV6-5 and TRBJ1-1, with TRBD1 matching over 8 bases. The germline gives CDR1 MNHEY, CDR2 SVGAGI. The CDR3 consists of 13 residues. V shed 5 bases and J 5 bases; nucleotides not matched to a gene: 4. Here the CDR3 DNA reads TGTGCCAGCAGTAGGACAGGGTGGACTGAAGCTTTCTTT. Translating it yields CASSRTGWTEAFF.

This clone was detected once. The V and J genes are TRBV4-2 and TRBJ2-3, with TRBD2 matching 7 bases. Germline loops: CDR1 LGHNA, CDR2 YNFKEQ. CDR3 length: 15 amino acids. Germline trimming cut 0 bases from V and 2 bases from J; bases unmatched to any gene: 2. CDR3 region: CASSQDAGVTDTQYF. In DNA form, the CDR3 reads TGTGCCAGCAGCCAAGATGCGGGGGTCACAGATACGCAGTATTTT.

The chain uses TRBV4-1 and TRBJ1-3, with D tentatively TRBD1 (5 bases). Germline V gene lookup returns CDR1 MGHRA and CDR2 YSYEKL. The V end was cut by 0 bases, the J end by 4 bases, with 7 bases between. CDR3 length: 14 amino acids. CDR3 in DNA: TGCGCCAGCAGCCAAGATGGGGCCGGAAACACCATATATTTT. It codes for CASSQDGAGNTIYF.

J is TRBJ2-1 and V is TRBV11-2; 8 bases line up with TRBD2. Germline V CDR1 and CDR2: SGHAT, FQNNGV. The CDR3 has 15 amino acids. J was trimmed by 2 bases and V by 6 bases; bases with no gene match: 6. CDR3 residues: CASRPSGGPYNEQFF. CDR3 nucleotide sequence: TGTGCCAGCAGACCCAGCGGGGGACCCTACAATGAGCAGTTCTTC.

The chain recombines TRBV5-1 with TRBJ2-7; 9 bases map to TRBD1. Germline V gene sequence: CDR1 SGHRS, CDR2 YFSETQ. This CDR3 region has 16 residues. The J segment lost 5 bases and the V segment lost 4 bases, leaving 13 bases of the junction unmatched. CDR3 bases: TGCGCCAGCAGCCTGAGGATGACGGGACAGGGTGACGAGCAGTACTTC. As protein: CASSLRMTGQGDEQYF. Complete variable domain (other parts from reference TRBV5-1 and TRBJ2-7): KAGVTQTPRYLIKTRGQQVTLSCSPISGHRSVSWYQQTPGQGLQFLFEYFSETQRNKGNFPGRFSGRQFSNSRSEMNVSTLELGDSALYLCASSLRMTGQGDEQYFGPGTRLTVT.